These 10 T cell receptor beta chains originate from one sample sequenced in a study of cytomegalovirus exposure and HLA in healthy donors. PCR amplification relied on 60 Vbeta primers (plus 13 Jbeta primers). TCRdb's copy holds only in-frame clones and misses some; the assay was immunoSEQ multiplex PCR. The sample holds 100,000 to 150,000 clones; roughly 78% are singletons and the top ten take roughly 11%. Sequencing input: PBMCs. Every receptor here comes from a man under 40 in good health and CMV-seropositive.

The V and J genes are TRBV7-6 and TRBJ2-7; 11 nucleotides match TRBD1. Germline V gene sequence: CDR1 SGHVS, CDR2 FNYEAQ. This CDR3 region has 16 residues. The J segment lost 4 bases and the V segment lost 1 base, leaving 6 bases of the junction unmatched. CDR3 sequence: CASSLEGGTGGYEQYF. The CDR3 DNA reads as TGTGCCAGCAGCTTAGAAGGGGGGACAGGGGGTTACGAGCAGTACTTC.

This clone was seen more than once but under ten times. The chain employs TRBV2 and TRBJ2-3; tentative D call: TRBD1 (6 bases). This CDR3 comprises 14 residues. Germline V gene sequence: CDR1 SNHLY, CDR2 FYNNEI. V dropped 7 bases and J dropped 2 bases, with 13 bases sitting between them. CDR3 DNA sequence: TGTGCCAGCACCCTTGGACAGACCACAGATACGCAGTATTTT. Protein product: CASTLGQTTDTQYF.

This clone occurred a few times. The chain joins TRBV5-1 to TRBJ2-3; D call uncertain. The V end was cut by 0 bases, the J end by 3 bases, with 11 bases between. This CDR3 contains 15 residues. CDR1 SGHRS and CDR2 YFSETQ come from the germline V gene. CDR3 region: CASSLEAKETDTQYF. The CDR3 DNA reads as TGCGCCAGCAGCTTGGAAGCGAAGGAAACAGATACGCAGTATTTT.

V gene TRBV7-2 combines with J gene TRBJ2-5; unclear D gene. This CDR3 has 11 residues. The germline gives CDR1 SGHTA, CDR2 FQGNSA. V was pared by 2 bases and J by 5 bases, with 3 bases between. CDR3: CASSLTETQYF. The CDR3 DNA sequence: TGTGCCAGCAGCTTAACTGAGACCCAGTACTTC.

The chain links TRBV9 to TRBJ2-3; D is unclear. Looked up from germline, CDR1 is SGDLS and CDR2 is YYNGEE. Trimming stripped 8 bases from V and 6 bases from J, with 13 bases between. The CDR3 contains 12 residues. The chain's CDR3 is CASEPARDTQYF. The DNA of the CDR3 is TGTGCCAGTGAGCCCGCGCGGGATACGCAGTATTTT. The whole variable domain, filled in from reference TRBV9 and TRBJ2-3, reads DSGVTQTPKHLITATGQRVTLRCSPRSGDLSVYWYQQSLDQGLQFLIQYYNGEERAKGNILERFSAQQFPDLHSELNLSSLELGDSALYFCASEPARDTQYFGPGTRLTVL.

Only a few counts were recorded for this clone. The chain's CDR3 is CASSLGQGQYNEQFF. Written as DNA, the CDR3 is TGTGCCAGCAGCCTAGGACAGGGGCAATACAATGAGCAGTTCTTC. V gene TRBV7-8 combines with J gene TRBJ2-1, with 9 bases lining up with TRBD1. CDR1 is SGHVS, CDR2 FQNEAQ, per germline. The V gene end was trimmed by 5 bases and the J gene end by 4 bases; junction bases not matched to a gene: 6. The CDR3 spans 15 residues.

In nucleotides, the CDR3 is TGTGCCAGCAGCAAGCGACAGGGGTTCGCCTTGAGCACTGAAGCTTTCTTT. Amino acids: CASSKRQGFALSTEAFF. The chain uses TRBV7-6 and TRBJ1-1, with TRBD1 identical over 8 bases. This CDR3 region has 17 residues. Germline V gene lookup returns CDR1 SGHVS and CDR2 FNYEAQ. V lost 5 bases and J lost 4; bases outside the gene matches: 15.

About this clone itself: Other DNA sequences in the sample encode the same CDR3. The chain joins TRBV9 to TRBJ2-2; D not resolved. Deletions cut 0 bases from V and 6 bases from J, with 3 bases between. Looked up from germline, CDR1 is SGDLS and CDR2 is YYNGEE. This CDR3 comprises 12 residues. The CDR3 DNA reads TGTGCCAGCAGCGTAGTATCCGGGGAGCTGTTTTTT. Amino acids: CASSVVSGELFF.

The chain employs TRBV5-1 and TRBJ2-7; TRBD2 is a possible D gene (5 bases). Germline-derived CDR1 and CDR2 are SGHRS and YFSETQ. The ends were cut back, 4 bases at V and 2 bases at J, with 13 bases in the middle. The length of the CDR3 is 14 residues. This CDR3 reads CASSINRGTYEQYF. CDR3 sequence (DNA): TGCGCCAGCAGCATAAACCGGGGAACCTACGAGCAGTACTTC.

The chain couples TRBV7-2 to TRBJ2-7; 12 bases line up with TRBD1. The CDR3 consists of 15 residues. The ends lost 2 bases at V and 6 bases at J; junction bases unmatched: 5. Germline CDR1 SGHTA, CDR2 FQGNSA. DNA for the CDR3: TGTGCCAGCAGCTTAATGGGACAGGGGGCTTTCGAGCAGTACTTC. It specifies CASSLMGQGAFEQYF.